This T cell receptor (beta chain) was captured by sequencing in a study of T cell repertoires in cytomegalovirus infection. Study-wide background: It was the public TCR beta signatures that indicated both CMV infection and matching HLA type. The study, taken as a whole, reports: HLA-C-restricted CMV clonotypes gave the most frequent clonotype in two of eight donors. Adding up the frequency of public TCR beta families identified people who carried CMV plus the relevant HLA.

The CDR3 is 14 amino acids. Notes on this clonotype: What it recognizes is unknown. At one end, the junction sequence differs from germline, possibly due to a read error.

One entry per CDR3 protein results from TCRdb running MiXCR on the reads. The repertoire consists of about 740,000 distinct CDR3 sequences, with roughly 36% occurring once and the leading ten covering roughly 2.8%. The sequence was collected from a human donor in good health (CMV status not recorded). Some clones in this sample may be carry-over from other donors' samples. J is TRBJ1-2 and V is TRBV5-3; D might be TRBD1 (5 bases). TRBV5-3 counts as an open reading frame of uncertain function. The sample comprised PBMCs. CDR3: CASSSYQGSYGYTF. The CDR3 nucleotides are TGTGCCAGCAGCTCTTATCAGGGATCCTATGGCTACACCTTC.